The entry below gives a single T cell receptor beta chain sequence along with its context. Its antigen is currently unknown. This entry is derived from a study of response to subunit inactivated influenza vaccine. General study points: That few new T cells are recruited by each seasonal influenza vaccination was the authors' suggestion.

V trimming: 2 bases; J trimming: 4 bases; junction bases outside the gene matches: 1. Looked up from germline, CDR1 is SGHAT and CDR2 is FQNNGV. The CDR3 loop spans 14 amino acids. One entry per CDR3 protein results from TCRdb running MiXCR on the RT-PCR reads. Seen here are 250,000 to 350,000 distinct CDR3 sequences, about 20% observed once, and the top ten hold approximately 10%. The specimen was PBMCs from blood, collected 21 months after vaccination. This receptor was obtained from a man between 50 and 69 years old who received an inactivated influenza vaccine. The chain recombines TRBV11-2 with TRBJ2-3; 9 bases match TRBD1. The CDR3 sequence is CASSLRDRADTQYF. The CDR3 coding sequence is TGTGCCAGCAGCTTAAGGGACAGGGCAGATACGCAGTATTTT. Variable domain in full (rest from reference TRBV11-2 and TRBJ2-3): EAGVAQSPRYKIIEKRQSVAFWCNPISGHATLYWYQQILGQGPKLLIQFQNNGVVDDSQLPKDRFSAERLKGVDSTLKIQPAKLEDSAVYLCASSLRDRADTQYFGPGTRLTVL.